The next 14 T cell receptor beta chains were all read from a single sample in a study of long-term antiretroviral therapy in people with HIV. It was version v3.0 of the immunoSEQ assay that was run at survey level. Profiled with immunoSEQ multiplex PCR; TCRdb holds only in-frame clones, not every one. The sample records approximately 13,000 clones, roughly 80% being singletons. The sample here was unsorted PBMCs, taken 1.8 years before starting antiretroviral therapy. These receptors originate from a middle-aged woman with HIV.

The chain is built from TRBV5-5 and TRBJ1-1; D possibly corresponds to TRBD1 (6 bases). Germline V gene lookup returns CDR1 SGHKS and CDR2 YYEKEE (reference sequence). Trimming cost V 3 bases and J 4 bases, with 16 bases left between them. The CDR3 runs to 15 residues. The CDR3 coding sequence is TGTGCCAGCAGCTCGAGGGGGAATGGCGGCACTGAAGCTTTCTTT. Translation: CASSSRGNGGTEAFF.

The chain uses TRBV7-2 and TRBJ1-2, with D possibly matching TRBD1 (6 bases). V was trimmed by 2 bases and J by 8 bases, leaving 15 bases between them. Looked up from germline, CDR1 is SGHTA and CDR2 is FQGNSA. The CDR3 is 14 amino acids. The DNA of the CDR3 is TGTGCCAGCAGCTTAATTCTGGGGGGGCAAGGCTACACCTTC. It translates to CASSLILGGQGYTF.

This clone came up once. The chain uses TRBV9 and TRBJ2-5; 7 nucleotides line up with TRBD1. With 0 bases clipped from V and 5 bases from J, the junction kept 10 bases outside the gene matches. In germline, CDR1 is SGDLS, CDR2 YYNGEE. CDR3 length: 16 residues. The CDR3 loop is CASSVEGGRVYETQYF. The CDR3 DNA reads as TGTGCCAGCAGCGTAGAAGGGGGCAGGGTTTATGAGACCCAGTACTTC.

The chain uses TRBV7-8 and TRBJ1-2, with no clear D. From germline, CDR1 is SGHVS and CDR2 FQNEAQ. The CDR3 length is 15 residues. V was shortened by 1 base and J by 3 bases, with 12 bases between the two germline ends. This chain's CDR3 is CASSLGGGYDYGYTF. The CDR3 nucleotides are TGTGCCAGCAGCTTAGGAGGAGGGTACGACTATGGCTACACCTTC.

The chain links TRBV28 to TRBJ2-7; D tentatively fits TRBD1 or TRBD2 (5 bases each). Trimming removed 5 bases from V and 4 bases from J, with 12 bases in between. This CDR3 contains 13 residues. CDR1 is MDHEN, CDR2 SYDVKM, per germline. The CDR3 DNA reads TGTGCCAGCAGTAGGGGACGAGTATACGAGCAGTACTTC. Translated, it gives CASSRGRVYEQYF. The full variable domain, completed using reference TRBV28 and TRBJ2-7, is DVKVTQSSRYLVKRTGEKVFLECVQDMDHENMFWYRQDPGLGLRLIYFSYDVKMKEKGDIPEGYSVSREKKERFSLILESASTNQTSMYLCASSRGRVYEQYFGPGTRLTVT.

The gene calls are TRBV7-2 and TRBJ1-4; TRBD1 is a possible D gene (5 bases). Trimming took off 3 bases at V and 6 bases at J, with 11 bases between the two ends. This CDR3 comprises 14 residues. Germline V gene sequence: CDR1 SGHTA, CDR2 FQGNSA. CDR3 region: CASSFTTGDEKLFF. The CDR3 nucleotides read TGTGCCAGCAGCTTCACGACGGGGGATGAAAAACTGTTTTTT.

The chain is built from TRBV6-5 and TRBJ1-2; D unresolved. The V end was cut by 10 bases, the J end by 3 bases, with 9 bases between. Germline V lookup: CDR1 MNHEY, CDR2 SVGAGI. This CDR3 region has 11 residues. The CDR3 loop is CATIDDYGYTF. CDR3 nucleotide sequence: TGTGCCACCATCGACGACTATGGCTACACCTTC.

This clone appeared a single time. The rearrangement links TRBV9 to TRBJ2-5; 8 bases map to TRBD1. The CDR3 is 15 residues long. Germline assignment: CDR1 SGDLS and CDR2 YYNGEE. V lost 2 bases and J lost 2; bases outside the gene matches: 5. CDR3 bases: TGTGCCAGCAGCGTCCGACAGGGGAAACAAGAGACCCAGTACTTC. It specifies CASSVRQGKQETQYF.

The table lists this clone with a few counts. V gene TRBV19 combines with J gene TRBJ1-5, with 7 bases identical to TRBD1. The germline gives CDR1 LNHDA, CDR2 SQIVND (reference sequence). The CDR3 is made up of 15 amino acids. J lost 0 bases, V lost 7 bases, and 6 bases had no gene match. Here the CDR3 reads CASKTGQPSNQPQHF. DNA for the CDR3: TGTGCCAGTAAGACGGGACAGCCTAGCAATCAGCCCCAGCATTTT.

V usage is TRBV10-3 and J usage is TRBJ1-2, with D maybe TRBD1 (6 bases). Trimming removed 5 bases from V and 1 base from J, with 8 bases in between. CDR3 size: 13 residues. Germline CDR1 ENHRY, CDR2 SYGVKD. This chain's CDR3 is CAISTDSNYGYTF. CDR3 nucleotide sequence: TGTGCCATCAGTACGGACAGTAACTATGGCTACACCTTC.

This chain uses TRBV11-1 with TRBJ2-4; possibly TRBD1 or TRBD2 for D (5 bases each). V lost 3 bases to trimming and J lost 9 bases, with 18 bases between them. Germline V gene sequence: CDR1 SGHAT, CDR2 FQDESV (reference sequence). There are 15 residues in the CDR3. In nucleotides, the CDR3 is TGTGCCAGCAGCTTGGCCGGGACCACTCCGATCATTCAGTACTTC. Translating it yields CASSLAGTTPIIQYF.

V gene TRBV2 combines with J gene TRBJ2-2; D gene uncertain. Per the germline V gene, CDR1 is SNHLY and CDR2 is FYNNEI. The CDR3 runs to 12 residues. Trimming stripped 4 bases from V and 6 bases from J, with 6 bases between. The CDR3 region is CASSGWAGELFF. CDR3 in DNA: TGTGCCAGCAGTGGGTGGGCCGGGGAGCTGTTTTTT.

This sequence joins TRBV20-1 and TRBJ2-1, with D unresolved. Germline-derived CDR1 and CDR2 are DFQATT and SNEGSKA (reference sequence). Trimming cost V 3 bases and J 9 bases, with 9 bases left between them. The length of the CDR3 is 11 residues. Here the CDR3 reads CSARAQSEQFF. The DNA of the CDR3 is TGCAGTGCTAGGGCCCAGAGTGAGCAGTTCTTC.

A single count supports this clone. This chain joins TRBV19 and TRBJ1-4, with D hard to call. CDR3 length: 15 residues. From germline, CDR1 is LNHDA and CDR2 SQIVND (reference sequence). V shed 4 bases and J shed 4 bases, with 13 bases lying between them. The DNA for the CDR3 is TGTGCCAGTAGTACCTCCCCGGGTCTTAATGAAAAACTGTTTTTT. It is translated as CASSTSPGLNEKLFF.